This T cell receptor beta chain was retrieved from a study of CD8+ T cells in alopecia areata (dated by TCRdb to 2017 to 2018). Regarding the study in general: Treated patients were enrolled in an open-label pilot trial of oral tofacitinib, 5 to 10 mg twice daily, for moderate-to-severe alopecia areata. Patients received tofacitinib for 6 to 18 months and were then followed off drug for 6 months to check for delayed response and recurrence. For the treated patients, the SALT score, which quantifies what percentage of scalp surface area is affected, served as the measure of disease severity. To study T cell clonal expansion in alopecia areata, the researchers applied high-throughput TCRbeta sequencing to both the C3H/HeJ mouse model and human patients. Scalp tissue and sorted CD4+ and CD8+ peripheral blood T cells from patchy and totalis/universalis alopecia areata patients and from healthy controls were covered by human TCRbeta sequencing. Biopsies were taken from tofacitinib-treated patients at baseline and at 4 and 24 weeks of treatment, and a later scalp biopsy was taken in several of the tofacitinib-treated patients. Scalp clonality was compared across normal scalp (n=4), patchy alopecia areata scalp (n=8), and alopecia totalis/universalis scalp (n=8). The RNA source kit depended on sample type: the PAXgene miRNA kit for fixed scalp, the miRNeasy kit for PBMCs, and the RNeasy kit for mouse skin. Amplification of TCRbeta CDR3 regions was done by immunoSEQ multiplex PCR using 35 Vbeta forward primers and 13 Jbeta reverse primers.

The treatment or condition label corresponds to: oral pan-JAK inhibitor, 5-10 mg twice daily. Lesional scalp punch biopsies and peripheral blood were collected from alopecia areata patients. After PBMCs were isolated by density centrifugation and stained for CD3, CD4 and CD8, a FACSAria was used to sort CD4+ and CD8+ T cells. The library was produced with the immunoSEQ multiplex PCR assay. RNA was extracted from all samples and reverse transcribed into cDNA, which served as template for TCR sequencing. First-strand cDNA was synthesized with SuperScript III using a 2:1 mix of oligo-dT and random hexamers. A synthetic immune receptor repertoire was used to gauge amplification bias, and whatever bias remained was removed computationally. The study's own analysis went as follows. After raw reads were preprocessed to remove errors, the CDR3 was defined following IMGT conventions as running from the conserved cysteine to phenylalanine. To get clonality, Shannon entropy was normalized by log2 of the number of productive unique TCRs and the result was subtracted from 1. Whether scalp clones were CD4 or CD8 was inferred by matching scalp TCRbeta sequences against CD4 and CD8 repertoires sorted from blood. The table was pulled from immuneACCESS by TCRdb, which kept in-frame rearrangements only. Such tables lose some clones; where checked, under half of the loss comes from unresolved V genes, and the rest has no known cause. The DNA gave D and trimming, while V, J and clone size come from that table. For this sample the table gives 200,000 or so clones, of which 40% to 45% were detected only once. The ten largest clones add up to approximately 2.9% of the sample.

The trim is 5 bases for V and 1 base for J, with a gap of 8 bases between the germline ends. The CDR3 goes from the cysteine to the phenylalanine over 13 residues. Kept here is only the CDR3 DNA, which spans 39 bases and is read in frame from base 1. Per the germline V gene, MGHDK is the CDR1 and SYGVNS is the CDR2. Remarks on this clone: The antigen it recognizes is unknown. Qualities for individual bases were not recorded, and no much larger clone is one base off.

Paper-wide results and their limitations: Because the treated cohort was small and included a single nonresponder, larger studies are needed to assess links between baseline CD8+ expansion and response. TCR sequences shared between patients were less clear than in mice, possibly partly because of HLA diversity in the patient population. With tofacitinib, both scalp clonality and the number of expanded CD8+ clones among the top 100 scalp clones went down significantly. Unlike mouse skin, which is dominated by gammadelta T cells, normal human skin has resident alphabeta T cells that are also sequenced, and this complicates analysis of the scalp TCR repertoire. Many expanded lesional clones were found to persist in scalp and blood during tofacitinib treatment, and relapse after treatment cessation may be partly explained by this persistence. Compared with normal scalp, lesional scalp had higher clonality and more expanded CD8+ clones, particularly in alopecia totalis/universalis, a pattern that suggests antigenic drive.

This chain is built from TRBV25-1 and TRBJ1-1; the D segment cannot be called with confidence. This clonotype was sampled from a human donor with alopecia areata. The source was CD4+ T cells sorted from blood, collected around week 36, from a patient treated with tofacitinib. The sequenced DNA: TGTGCCAGCAGTACACAGACGAACACTGAAGCTTTCTTT. This is translated as CASSTQTNTEAFF.